Detailed here is one T cell receptor beta chain. The sample is drawn from a study of blood T cell repertoires in COVID-19. Participants had their cohort set by participant-reported clinical history. Produced via immunoSEQ multiplex PCR; TCRdb's table is partial and in-frame only. The table has 150,000 to 200,000 clones, roughly nine tenths seen once; the top ten hold 20% to 25%. The TCR was taken from a woman between 40 and 50 years old in a cohort exposed to, infected with or recovered from COVID-19 (not recorded which). Specimen: PBMCs or T cells enriched from blood (not recorded which).

CDR3 nucleotides: TGTGCCAGCAGCTTGAGCGGGGGGGCGATGGAGACCCAGTACTTC. Residues: CASSLSGGAMETQYF. This chain joins TRBV7-7 and TRBJ2-5; 10 bases align to TRBD2. Germline V lookup: CDR1 SSHAT, CDR2 FNYEAQ (reference sequence). The CDR3 spans 15 residues. Germline trimming cut 3 bases from V and 5 bases from J; bases unmatched to any gene: 6.